Here is one T cell receptor beta chain with its context. This clone's antigen is unknown. No base quality values were provided; no much bigger clone lies one nucleotide off. The V end loses 0 bases and the J end loses 13 bases, and a stretch of 28 bases separates them. CDR1 and CDR2 (WNHNN, SYGVQD) derive from the germline V gene (reference sequence). The CDR3 contains 18 residues, cysteine and phenylalanine counted. Solely the CDR3 DNA is kept, with 54 bases framed from the first base. The cohort was made up of approximately 670 healthy bone marrow donors. Cohort members were all nominally healthy when sampled, although unrecorded immune exposures were likely present. The donor tested CMV seronegative and was one of the 352 seronegative cohort members. A peripheral blood sample was collected from each donor, and TCR beta sequencing was performed on peripheral blood mononuclear cells. The Qiagen DNeasy Blood Extraction Kit was used to extract genomic DNA from the blood cell samples.

This record belongs to a study of cytomegalovirus exposure and HLA in healthy donors (dated by TCRdb to 2017 to 2019). For the wider study: In an earlier analysis of roughly 590 of the donors, 276 Gb of sequence data and roughly 100 million unique TCR beta sequences from about 180 million T cells were reported. An early release covering some 640 HLA-typed donors comprised about 300 gigabases of sequencing data and around 85 million unique TCR sequences. The genetic ancestry cluster associated with self-reported Caucasian donors included over 80% of the 350 to 500 genotyped donors. The study aimed to test whether signatures of past pathogen exposure could be identified by cataloging public T cell receptors. Using immunosequencing, the study profiled T cell repertoires from 666 subjects and related those repertoires to cytomegalovirus serostatus. In addition to the first cohort of 666 subjects, a separate validation cohort of approximately 110 different subjects was used. To predict cytomegalovirus infection status, the study combined high-throughput TCR immunosequencing, statistical association of individual TCRs with disease status, and machine learning. To study patterns of TCR occurrence, a later analysis re-analyzed previously published TCR beta repertoires from just over 650 donors and added high-resolution HLA genotyping. The later analysis used no new phenotypic data to find candidate immune exposures, relying instead on TCR beta sequences and their occurrence across donors. An earlier analysis of around 540 of the donors applied high-throughput TCR beta sequencing to assess whether each TCR beta V gene segment acted as functional or pseudogenic. Alongside the repertoire data, information on donor age, sex, ethnicity and CMV serostatus was compiled. A later genetic analysis took genome-wide SNP genotypes for about 55% of the 666 donors and used that subset as a discovery cohort. Every repertoire in the discovery cohort had been generated on one and the same sequencing platform. Both class I and class II loci were covered by HLA typing, at four-digit resolution. The number of typed donors differed by locus: about 620-630 for A, B, C, DRB1 and DQB1; roughly 510 for DQA1; around 580 for DPA1; and roughly 490 for DPB1. Roughly five DR-DQ haplotypes were treated as single units for association and clustering because of strong linkage in the cohort. Among some 410 genotyped donors of the cohort, an average of approximately 200,000 unique TCR beta nucleotide sequences was sequenced per donor, of which about 20% were non-productive.

Results the study describes overall, beyond this receptor: Most TCR sequences were seen in very few donors, while some public TCRs were found in many individuals. Strong co-occurrence of HLA alleles, especially DR and DQ, made assigning TCR associations to individual alleles difficult. Roughly uniform sequencing depth across donors was assumed in presence/absence analyses, although this assumption may not hold. In an earlier analysis of about 600 of the donors, most TCR beta V segments appeared in productive rearrangements about 87% or about 30% of the time, broadly matching IMGT annotations. A later analysis found that HLA-associated TCR beta chains were more clonally expanded and had lower generation probabilities than equally common non-associated chains. The earlier analysis of about 600 of the donors excluded about 16 rarely observed V segments, including chromosome 9 orphons, because counts were too low. A later analysis found that TCR association rates varied across HLA loci, with DRB1 alleles showing the most associated TCRs and HLA-C alleles the fewest. In the study, roughly 160 TCR beta chains were listed as associated with cytomegalovirus. In a later analysis, most CMV-associated TCR beta chains were found to appear HLA-restricted, with HLA associations seemingly driven largely by CMV exposure. In a later genetic analysis, fewer N-insertions in productive TCRs were reported among donors in an Asian-associated ancestry cluster than the 666-donor mean. Cytomegalovirus status was reported to be diagnosed by the classifier with high specificity and sensitivity in both the original and validation cohorts. A later analysis associated approximately 17,000 TCR beta sequences with specific HLA alleles at a false discovery rate of 0.05. HLA typing was unavailable for some donors at each locus, so association tests used only the typed subset. Some IMGT-functional V segments, including TRBV6-2 and TRBV6-3, could not be distinguished by the 87-base-pair reads and were therefore excluded. In a later genetic analysis, a missense DCLRE1C variant was associated with V-gene and J-gene trimming of TCR beta chains, and the association was replicated in an independent cohort. In this cohort, only TCR beta chains were sequenced, and detectable features were limited by the absence of alpha or paired-chain data. A further reported finding was that TCR beta sequences accurately predicted the HLA-A and HLA-B alleles for most subjects in the first cohort. For the cohort, immune exposure information was limited to CMV serostatus. The authors suggested that the approach could potentially be extended to other disease states and immunological phenotypes. Correlated functional status among segregating V segments might be attributable to linkage disequilibrium, but an unknown experimental factor could not be ruled out. A cluster of highly shared sequence variants was judged likely to be a technical artifact of the sequencing pipeline. In vitro tests confirmed that a few of the cytomegalovirus-associated TCR beta chains recognize cytomegalovirus antigens. A later analysis reported that several top co-occurrence clusters appeared linked to parvovirus B19, influenza, CMV and Epstein-Barr virus.

Receptors were amplified or captured by the immunoSEQ multiplex PCR assay. For the multiplex PCR, a mixture combining 60 forward primers for TCR Vbeta segments and 13 reverse primers for TCR Jbeta segments was used. Amplification of the CDR3 region of rearranged TCR beta genes was performed with a multiplex PCR assay on genomic DNA. Amplified TCR beta libraries were sequenced as 87-base-pair reads on the Illumina HiSeq System. The authors' analysis ran thus. Across the roughly 600 repertoires, a later analysis counted some 81 million unique TCR beta chains, about 10 million of which were shared by at least two donors. Raw reads were error-corrected and collapsed into unique sequences with a nearest-neighbor algorithm that merged closely related sequences to remove PCR and sequencing errors. CDR3 sequences were aligned to IMGT reference sequences to assign V, D and J gene segments. For a sequence to be retained, a match of at least six nucleotides to both a V gene segment and a J gene segment was required. Rearrangements were called productive when the CDR3 lacked stop codons and stayed in frame with V and J; all others were non-productive. CDR3 was defined according to IMGT convention as the region running from the second conserved V-encoded cysteine to the conserved J-encoded phenylalanine. Sequences without an unambiguous match to a single V gene segment were excluded from the earlier analysis of almost 600 of the donors. An earlier analysis of under 750 of the donors called V segments functional above 56.7% productive rearrangements and segregating when the between-donor standard deviation exceeded 5%. A statistical classification framework was built for diagnosing cytomegalovirus status from the catalog of TCR beta chain sequences. V and J gene assignment, in a later analysis, came from comparing TCR nucleotide sequences with IMGT/GENE-DB human TR gene sequences. Using the TCRdist pipeline, a later analysis assigned CDR3 sequences along with most-parsimonious VDJ recombination scenarios. A later analysis defined each TCR beta chain by its CDR3 amino acid sequence plus V-gene family, and excluded reads lacking a unique V-gene family. In a later analysis, fewer than 650 highly shared, low-generation-probability nucleotide sequences were removed to address suspected cross-contamination and a sequencing artifact. A later analysis calculated a clonal expansion index for each public chain from normalized within-repertoire ranks of inferred template counts. In a later analysis, generation probabilities were computed using a VDJ recombination model fitted to out-of-frame rearrangements, and the results were checked against IGoR. In a later analysis, TCR-TCR, TCR-HLA and TCR-CMV co-occurrence was scored with hypergeometric tests, and a repertoire-size bias correction was applied to TCR pairs. In a later analysis, false discovery rates were estimated by permuting HLA or CMV assignments 20 times. A later analysis grouped co-occurring TCRs with DBSCAN, adding TCRdist sequence similarity when clustering within HLA-allele-positive subsets. For co-occurrence clustering, repertoires with fewer than 30,000 or more than 120,000 public chains were excluded, along with several repertoires with anomalous nucleotide sharing. TCRdb holds this immuneACCESS table with in-frame rearrangements only. Some clones are missing; in checked studies, unresolved V genes explain under half, and the rest has no known cause. From that table come the V and J calls and clone size; the DNA was used to work out D and trimming. The sample contains about 64,000 clones, 65% to 90% of them found a single time. Approximately 12% of the sample is in the top ten clones.

The V and J segments used are TRBV10-1 and TRBJ2-1; the D segment could be TRBD2, given 8 matching bases. The sample taken for sequencing was PBMCs. This TCR was recovered from a female donor in good health and CMV-seronegative. CDR3 protein: CASSESYGARGRAGEQFF. In nucleotide form, the sequence is TGCGCCAGCAGTGAGTCTTATGGGGCGAGGGGGCGAGCGGGGGAACAGTTCTTC.